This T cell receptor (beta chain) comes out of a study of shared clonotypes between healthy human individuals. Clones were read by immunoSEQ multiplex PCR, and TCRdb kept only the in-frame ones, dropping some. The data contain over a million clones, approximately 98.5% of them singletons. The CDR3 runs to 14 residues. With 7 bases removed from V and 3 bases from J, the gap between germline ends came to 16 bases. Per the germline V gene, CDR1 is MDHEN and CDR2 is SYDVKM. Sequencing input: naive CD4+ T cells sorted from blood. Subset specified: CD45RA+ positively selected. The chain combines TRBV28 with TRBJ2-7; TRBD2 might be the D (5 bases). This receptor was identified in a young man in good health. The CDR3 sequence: CASKGGIFVYEQYF. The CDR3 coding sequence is TGTGCCAGCAAAGGAGGAATCTTCGTCTACGAGCAGTACTTC.